A selection of T cell receptor beta chains follows, all from one sample in a study of CD8+CD57+ T cells in acquired aplastic anemia. TCRdb re-derived calls from the reads in MiXCR, one entry per CDR3 protein. The sample carries approximately 260,000 distinct CDR3 sequences, about 80% recorded once. Sequencing was done on a sample of sorted CD4+, CD8+, or CD8+CD57+ T cells (not recorded which) from PBMCs. The receptors here all came from a human donor with aplastic anemia. CDR3s include the opening cysteine and the closing phenylalanine or tryptophan. The D gene is left open where the match is weak. Clone sizes are given selectively: once, few, many, or a class where the clone is expanded.

j_call	d_call	clone_size	v_call	cdr3_nt	cdr3_aa
TRBJ2-4	-	-	TRBV15	TGTGCCAGCAGCAGAGGCAGCGAGCAAGAGAACTTC	CASSRGSEQENF
TRBJ2-5	-	-	TRBV29-1	TGCAGCGTTGAGGGGGTTTCAGGGGGGCTCGAGACCCAGTACTTC	CSVEGVSGGLETQYF
TRBJ1-2	-	-	TRBV7-8	TGTGCCAGCAGCTTAGCGGGAGGTGGCGATACGCAGTATGGCTACACCTTC	CASSLAGGGDTQYGYTF
TRBJ2-3	TRBD1	-	TRBV7-8	TGTGCCAGCAGCGATGATCCAGACGGGACAGCGCTTTTC	CASSDDPDGTALF
TRBJ1-1	-	-	TRBV7-2	TGTGCCAGCAGCTTAGCGGGAGCAGGGAATACTCAAGCTTTCTTT	CASSLAGAGNTQAFF
TRBJ2-7	-	-	TRBV7-9	TGTGCCAGCAGCTTCGCGGGTAGCTCCGGGGCCAACGTCTTC	CASSFAGSSGANVF
TRBJ2-1	-	-	TRBV7-3	TGTGCCAGCAGCTCCTTACAAGCCGGCGATGAAGCGTTCTTC	CASSSLQAGDEAFF
TRBJ2-1	TRBD2	-	TRBV29-1	TGCAGCGTTATACTAGCGGGAGGGCCGGGTTCCTACAATGAGCAGTTCTTC	CSVILAGGPGSYNEQFF
TRBJ2-7	-	few	TRBV24-1	TGTGCCACCAGTGCGGGGGAGACCTACGAGCAGTACTTC	CATSAGETYEQYF
TRBJ1-1	-	-	TRBV20-1	TGCAGTGCCAGCAGTCTTACCCGGTGGGGAGGGAACACTGAAGCTTTCTTT	CSASSLTRWGGNTEAFF